This T cell receptor (beta chain) was retrieved from a study of Ad26.COV2.S vaccination and SARS-CoV-2 variants. Data came from immunoSEQ multiplex PCR; TCRdb stores just in-frame clones and leaves some out. The top ten clones hold 2.5% to 3% of a sample with fewer than 500,000 clones, roughly nine tenths of them seen once. Per germline, CDR1 LGHNA and CDR2 YSLEER. CDR3 length equals 17 residues. V shed 1 base and J 6 bases; nucleotides not matched to a gene: 13. Described treatment: around 19 received Ad26.COV2.S at low or high dose, single or two shots; about 5 received placebo; per-sample allocation not given. Each sample was drawn 63 days after the first injection (of vaccine or placebo).

Here the sequenced sample was peripheral blood, taken in a trial of Ad26.COV2.S vaccine versus placebo. V is TRBV4-3 and J is TRBJ2-3; 7 nucleotides align to TRBD2. The origin of this receptor is a person aged 18 to 59 who received the Ad26.COV2.S COVID-19 vaccine or a placebo. The CDR3: CASSQAPVAGESDTQYF. In DNA, the CDR3 is TGCGCCAGCAGCCAAGCCCCCGTGGCGGGAGAGTCGGATACGCAGTATTTT.